The 18 T cell receptor beta chains reported below all come from one sample, sequenced in a study of blood T cell repertoires in COVID-19. Produced via immunoSEQ multiplex PCR; TCRdb's table is partial and in-frame only. This sample carries 400,000 to 500,000 clones, approximately 90% of them seen once, and the ten largest clones take approximately 1.5%. Source material: PBMCs or T cells enriched from blood (not recorded which). These TCRs come from a woman aged 18-29 years who had been exposed to COVID-19.

The genes are TRBV6-2 or TRBV6-3 and TRBJ1-2; the match to TRBD1 covers 7 bases. Germline trimming cut 7 bases from V and 0 bases from J; bases unmatched to any gene: 11. Germline loops: CDR1 MNHEY, CDR2 SVGEGT. The CDR3 runs to 16 residues. In nucleotides, the CDR3 is TGTGCCAGCACCCCTACAGGGGCGACGCCTAACTATGGCTACACCTTC. Protein sequence: CASTPTGATPNYGYTF.

The chain joins TRBV13 to TRBJ2-7; D is uncertain. The germline gives CDR1 PRHDT, CDR2 FYEKMQ (reference sequence). Trimming cost V 6 bases and J 5 bases, with 14 bases left between them. CDR3 size: 13 residues. The CDR3 sequence is CASRPLGGDEQYF. The CDR3 bases are TGTGCCAGCAGGCCGCTCGGTGGAGACGAGCAGTACTTC.

This chain links TRBV2 with TRBJ1-3, with unresolved D. The V gene's germline CDR1 is SNHLY and CDR2 FYNNEI. CDR3 length: 13 residues. Trimming removed 3 bases from V and 4 bases from J, with 7 bases in between. The CDR3 loop reads CASSDRQGNTIYF. In nucleotides, the CDR3 is TGTGCCAGCAGTGACAGGCAAGGAAACACCATATATTTT.

In its sample, this clone was seen once. The chain links TRBV3-1 (or the pseudogene TRBV3-2) to TRBJ2-1, with 8 bases aligning to TRBD2. V lost 1 base to trimming and J lost 9 bases; unmatched junction nucleotides: 14. The CDR3 is 17 amino acids. Per the germline V gene, CDR1 is LGHDT and CDR2 is YNNKEL (reference sequence). For the CDR3, the DNA is TGTGCCAGCAGCCAAGGACGGAGTAGCGGGGCGGGCGGTGAGCAGTTCTTC. Translated, it gives CASSQGRSSGAGGEQFF.

The chain is built from TRBV18 and TRBJ1-3; weak D call: TRBD1 (5 bases). CDR1 is KGHSH and CDR2 is LQKENI in the germline V gene. V lost 3 bases to trimming and J lost 4 bases, with 16 bases between them. The CDR3 contains 16 residues. CDR3 sequence reads: CASSPSNRGNGNTIYF. CDR3 nucleotide sequence: TGTGCCAGCTCACCGTCGAACCGGGGGAACGGAAACACCATATATTTT.

Only one count was recorded for this clone. J is TRBJ2-5 and V is TRBV27, with D maybe TRBD2 (6 bases). This CDR3 contains 15 residues. V lost 6 bases and J 5 bases, leaving 19 bases between the germline ends. The germline CDR1 and CDR2 sequences are MNHEY and SMNVEV (reference sequence). The CDR3 DNA is TGTGCCAGCAGACACGGGACTGGGATTCTTGAGACCCAGTACTTC. Translating gives CASRHGTGILETQYF.

The chain uses TRBV4-1 and TRBJ2-6; no firm D call. In germline, CDR1 is MGHRA, CDR2 YSYEKL. This CDR3 comprises 16 residues. Deletions cut 6 bases from V and 0 bases from J, with 12 bases between. CDR3 nucleotide sequence: TGCGCCAGCAGGCATGATGAGAGCTCTGGGGCCAACGTCCTGACTTTC. This translates into CASRHDESSGANVLTF.

The chain has TRBV25-1 and TRBJ2-2, with D possibly matching TRBD1 (5 bases). V was clipped by 3 bases and J by 6 bases, with 17 bases between them. The CDR3 length is 16 residues. Germline CDR1 MGHDK, CDR2 SYGVNS. In nucleotides, the CDR3 is TGTGCCAGCAGTGATAAAGGGGCTGAACCCCCCGGGGAGCTGTTTTTT. Protein sequence: CASSDKGAEPPGELFF.

This clone was observed a few times. The chain has TRBV13 and TRBJ1-2; D unresolved. In germline, CDR1 is PRHDT, CDR2 FYEKMQ (reference sequence). The CDR3 has 13 amino acids. The V end lost 5 bases, the J end lost 0 bases, and 7 bases lay between the germline ends. CDR3 loop: CASSAKANYGYTF. The CDR3 region has the DNA TGTGCCAGCAGCGCGAAAGCTAACTATGGCTACACCTTC.

This clone was detected only once. The chain links TRBV4-1 to TRBJ2-1; the D gene is possibly TRBD2 (6 bases). The V end was cut by 3 bases, the J end by 2 bases, with 11 bases between. CDR1 and CDR2 (germline): MGHRA, YSYEKL. The CDR3 runs to 15 residues. CDR3 bases: TGCGCCAGCAGCCAGAACGGGGGAACCTACAATGAGCAGTTCTTC. Translating it yields CASSQNGGTYNEQFF.

This clone was recorded once. The chain has TRBV5-5 and TRBJ1-1; TRBD1 matches 9 bases. The germline V gene encodes CDR1 SGHKS and CDR2 YYEKEE (reference sequence). The length of the CDR3 is 16 residues. J lost 0 bases, V lost 2 bases, and 5 bases had no gene match. The DNA of the CDR3 is TGTGCCAGCAGCTTCGGACAGGGGATCATGAACACTGAAGCTTTCTTT. Translation gives CASSFGQGIMNTEAFF. Looking up the rest from reference TRBV5-5 and TRBJ1-1 gives the full variable domain: DAGVTQSPTHLIKTRGQQVTLRCSPISGHKSVSWYQQVLGQGPQFIFQYYEKEERGRGNFPDRFSARQFPNYSSELNVNALLLGDSALYLCASSFGQGIMNTEAFFGQGTRLTVV.

The chain has TRBV5-1 and TRBJ2-3; TRBD1 matches 10 bases. The junction had 6 bases not matched to a gene; V was cut back by 4 bases and J by 1 base. The CDR3 spans 16 residues. Germline CDR1 SGHRS, CDR2 YFSETQ. As DNA, the CDR3 is TGCGCCAGCAGCATCTCCGGGACAGGGGGCACAGATACGCAGTATTTT. It is translated as CASSISGTGGTDTQYF.

The CDR3, as DNA: TGTGCCAGCTCGCGAACAGGGGGCTTCTACACCGGGGAGCTGTTTTTT. Translation: CASSRTGGFYTGELFF. V gene TRBV18 combines with J gene TRBJ2-2, with 9 bases matching TRBD1. V was clipped by 6 bases and J by 3 bases; unmatched bases: 8. This CDR3 spans 16 amino acids. Germline V gene lookup returns CDR1 KGHSH and CDR2 LQKENI.

The chain uses TRBV6-5 and TRBJ1-1; no definite D call. CDR3 length equals 13 residues. CDR1 MNHEY and CDR2 SVGAGI come from the germline V gene. Trimming pared 8 bases from V and 1 base from J, leaving 11 bases between. CDR3 in amino acids: CASSYNSNTEAFF. In DNA, the CDR3 is TGTGCCAGCTCTTACAATTCGAACACTGAAGCTTTCTTT.

About this clone: Other DNA sequences in the sample encode the same CDR3. V and J are TRBV7-9 and TRBJ1-2; no clear D. The CDR3 loop spans 13 amino acids. Trimming left V 1 base short and J 4 bases short, with 7 bases between. CDR1 SEHNR and CDR2 FQNEAQ come from the germline V gene (reference sequence). The CDR3, as DNA: TGTGCCAGCAGCTTAGTAACAAGCTATGGCTACACCTTC. As protein: CASSLVTSYGYTF. Complete variable domain (other parts from reference TRBV7-9 and TRBJ1-2): DTGVSQNPRHKITKRGQNVTFRCDPISEHNRLYWYRQTLGQGPEFLTYFQNEAQLEKSRLLSDRFSAERPKGSFSTLEIQRTEQGDSAMYLCASSLVTSYGYTFGSGTRLTVV.

CDR3 region: CASRHQDTQYF. The CDR3 DNA is TGTGCCAGCCGACATCAGGATACGCAGTATTTT. The V call is TRBV6-5, the J call TRBJ2-3, with unresolved D. V lost 8 bases and J 6 bases, leaving 9 bases between the germline ends. Germline V gives CDR1 MNHEY, CDR2 SVGAGI. The CDR3 extends over 11 amino acids.

A single count supports this clone. The rearrangement joins TRBV4-3 to TRBJ1-2, with 9 positions matching TRBD1. CDR1 is LGHNA and CDR2 is YSLEER in the germline V gene. The ends lost 3 bases at V and 8 bases at J; junction bases unmatched: 7. This CDR3 comprises 14 residues. CDR3 amino acids: CASSHAGTGKGYTF. CDR3 nucleotides: TGCGCCAGCAGCCATGCCGGGACAGGGAAAGGCTACACCTTC.

The chain joins TRBV5-6 to TRBJ1-6; D is uncertain. With 4 bases removed from V and 10 bases from J, the gap between germline ends came to 15 bases. The CDR3 covers 14 residues. Germline assignment: CDR1 SGHDT and CDR2 YYEEEE. The CDR3 is CASSVIRSKSPLHF. Written as DNA, the CDR3 is TGTGCCAGCAGCGTGATCAGGTCGAAGTCACCCCTCCACTTT.